The clone carrying this TCR beta chain occurred once. Antigen: not known. Using immunoSEQ multiplex PCR, the repertoire was profiled, and TCRdb retains in-frame clones only, with some absent. Of 85,000 to 90,000 clones in the sample, approximately 89% were seen once. The data originate from a study of T cell responses to AZD1222 COVID-19 vaccine. Study summary: Analyses pooled second doses at about 4 or about 12 weeks. Study outcomes and limitations: Recipients of two AZD1222 doses showed rising Spike-specific TCR breadth and depth. Variant regions that are unmutated are reportedly the target of nearly half of spike-specific TCRs.

The TCR comes from an adult in good health. The source was peripheral blood, collected on day 0 of AZD1222 vaccination.

CDR3 region: CASSSQGSGGYTF. The CDR3 DNA reads as TGTGCCAGCAGTTCACAGGGGTCAGGGGGCTACACCTTC. This chain connects TRBV27 to TRBJ1-2, with 7 bases aligning to TRBD1. Germline V CDR1 and CDR2: MNHEY, SMNVEV (reference sequence). This CDR3 is 13 amino acids long. V dropped 4 bases and J dropped 8; count of bases not matched to a gene: 7.